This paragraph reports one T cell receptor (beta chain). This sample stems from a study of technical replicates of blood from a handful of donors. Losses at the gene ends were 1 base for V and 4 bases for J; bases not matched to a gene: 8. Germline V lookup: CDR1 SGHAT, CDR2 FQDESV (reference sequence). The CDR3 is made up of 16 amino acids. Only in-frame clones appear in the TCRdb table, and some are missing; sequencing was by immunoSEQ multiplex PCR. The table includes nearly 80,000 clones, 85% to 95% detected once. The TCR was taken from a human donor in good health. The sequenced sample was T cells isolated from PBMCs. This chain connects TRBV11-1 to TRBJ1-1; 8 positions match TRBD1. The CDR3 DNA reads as TGTGCCAGCAGCTTAGGTGCAGGGGGCTTTGGCACTGAAGCTTTCTTT. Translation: CASSLGAGGFGTEAFF.